This T cell receptor beta chain was sequenced for a study of T cell repertoires in cytomegalovirus infection. As for the study in general: The public TCR beta signatures pointed to both CMV infection and matching HLA type. Broader study findings: HLA-C-restricted CMV-specific TCR beta clonotypes prevailed in the ex vivo response.

V lost 3 bases to trimming and J lost 3 bases, with 9 bases between them. Germline V lookup: CDR1 SGHRS, CDR2 YFSETQ. This CDR3 region has 13 residues. One entry per CDR3 protein, called by TCRdb with MiXCR from the reads. The table includes 150,000 to 190,000 distinct CDR3 sequences, about 20% detected once. This clonotype has more than one count but fewer than ten. Its specificity is not known. Sequenced: PBMCs. This TCR came from a human donor in good health (CMV status not recorded). Some clones in this sample may be carry-over from other donors' samples. V gene TRBV5-1 combines with J gene TRBJ1-2; D is unclear. The CDR3 loop reads CASSSTSHYGYTF. As DNA, the CDR3 is TGCGCCAGCAGCTCGACGAGCCACTATGGCTACACCTTC.